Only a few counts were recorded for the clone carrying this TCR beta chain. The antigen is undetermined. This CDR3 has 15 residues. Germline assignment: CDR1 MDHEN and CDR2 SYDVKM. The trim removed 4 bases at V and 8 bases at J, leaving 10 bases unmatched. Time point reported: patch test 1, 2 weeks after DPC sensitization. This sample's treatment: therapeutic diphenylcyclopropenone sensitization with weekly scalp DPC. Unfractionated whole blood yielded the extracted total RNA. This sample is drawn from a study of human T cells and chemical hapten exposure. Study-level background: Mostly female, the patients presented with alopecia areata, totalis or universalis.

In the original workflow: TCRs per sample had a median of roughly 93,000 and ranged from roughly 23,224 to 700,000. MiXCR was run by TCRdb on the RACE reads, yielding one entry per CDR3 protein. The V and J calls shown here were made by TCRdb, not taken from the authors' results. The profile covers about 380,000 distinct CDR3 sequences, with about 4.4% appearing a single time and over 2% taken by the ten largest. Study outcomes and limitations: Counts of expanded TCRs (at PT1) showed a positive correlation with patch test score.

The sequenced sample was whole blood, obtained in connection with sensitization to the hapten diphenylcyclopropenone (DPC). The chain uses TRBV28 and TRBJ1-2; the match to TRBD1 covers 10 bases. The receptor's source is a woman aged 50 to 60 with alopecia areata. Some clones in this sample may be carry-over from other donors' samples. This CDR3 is CASSSTPGQGSGYTF. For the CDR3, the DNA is TGTGCCAGCAGTTCAACCCCGGGACAGGGGTCCGGCTACACCTTC.